The 32 T cell receptor beta chains listed next were all sequenced from one sample in a study of T cell repertoires in cytomegalovirus infection (dated by TCRdb to about 2019). For sequencing, an Illumina HiSeq 1500 was employed. TCRdb applied fastp at Q25 and MiXCR to the public reads, then kept only in-frame beta chains. All rows with the same CDR3 protein become a single entry with the most common DNA and genes. This sample lists 750,000 to 900,000 distinct CDR3 sequences; about 27% were detected once. The top ten hold 13% of the sample. These receptors' antigens are unknown. The treatment or condition label for this specimen denotes: in vitro stimulation with specific CMV peptide epitopes to enrich CMV-specific T cells. Sequencing used cultured CD8+ T cells from PBMCs, obtained from culture after CMV antigen stimulation. These receptors originate from a human donor in good health (CMV status not recorded). Some clones in this sample may be carry-over from other donors' samples.

The gene calls are TRBV4-1 and TRBJ2-4; a weak D match, TRBD2 (6 bases). This CDR3 region has 12 residues. CDR1 and CDR2 from the germline V gene are MGHRA and YSYEKL. V was trimmed by 0 bases and J by 10 bases, leaving 7 bases between them. CDR3 loop: CASSQDGGIQYF. CDR3 nucleotide sequence: TGCGCCAGCAGCCAAGACGGAGGGATTCAGTACTTC.

The rearrangement links TRBV4-1 to TRBJ2-7; D gene unclear. Looked up from germline, CDR1 is MGHRA and CDR2 is YSYEKL. V lost 4 bases and J lost 0, with 22 bases in between. CDR3 length equals 18 residues. The CDR3 region has the DNA TGCGCCAGCAGCCTAAACAGTCTGGCGAACCCAAGCTCCTACGAGCAGTACTTC. Translating gives CASSLNSLANPSSYEQYF.

This clonotype was seen repeatedly, ten times or more. The rearrangement uses TRBV11-3 and TRBJ2-3; D may match TRBD1 or TRBD2 (5 bases each). The germline V gene encodes CDR1 SGHNT and CDR2 YENEEA. CDR3 length equals 14 residues. The V end lost 0 bases, the J end lost 1 base, and 5 bases lay between the germline ends. CDR3 nucleotides: TGTGCCAGCAGCTTAGAGGGGGGCACAGATACGCAGTATTTT. This codes for CASSLEGGTDTQYF.

Only one count was recorded for this clonotype. This chain joins TRBV27 and TRBJ2-5, with 7 bases that match TRBD1. V trimming: 7 bases; J trimming: 1 base; junction bases outside the gene matches: 6. This CDR3 comprises 14 residues. Germline loops: CDR1 MNHEY, CDR2 SMNVEV (reference sequence). CDR3 in DNA: TGTGCCAGCACGAAAACAGGGGCCCAAGAGACCCAGTACTTC. Its translation: CASTKTGAQETQYF.

The chain is built from TRBV27 and TRBJ1-1; the D is unclear. The V gene's germline CDR1 is MNHEY and CDR2 SMNVEV (reference sequence). This CDR3 is built from 15 residues. Between the trimmed V and J ends, which lost 5 bases and 0 bases, there was a span of 13 bases. The CDR3, as DNA: TGTGCCAGCAGTATCGGCGGACGGATGAACACTGAAGCTTTCTTT. This sequence encodes CASSIGGRMNTEAFF.

The rearrangement links TRBV6-1 to TRBJ1-1; TRBD1 matches at 9 bases. The CDR3 sequence is 14 residues long. After removal of 8 bases from V and 3 bases from J, the junction contained 7 bases not matched to a gene. Germline CDR1 reads MNHNS; CDR2 reads SASEGT. Here the CDR3 reads CASWNRGRDTEAFF. CDR3 coding DNA: TGTGCCAGCTGGAACAGGGGGCGGGACACTGAAGCTTTCTTT.

The sample holds a few counts of this clonotype. This sequence joins TRBV9 and TRBJ2-5; tentatively, D is TRBD1 (5 bases). V lost 0 bases and J 4 bases, leaving 10 bases between the germline ends. CDR3 length: 14 amino acids. Germline CDR1 is SGDLS and CDR2 is YYNGEE. The CDR3 here is CASSVDDSPETQYF. CDR3 sequence (DNA): TGTGCCAGCAGCGTAGATGACAGCCCAGAGACCCAGTACTTC.

This clonotype was observed at least ten times. This sequence joins TRBV7-8 and TRBJ2-1, with 7 bases identical to TRBD1. Germline CDR1 and CDR2: SGHVS and FQNEAQ. V lost 2 bases to trimming and J lost 6 bases; unmatched junction nucleotides: 1. The CDR3 totals 13 residues. CDR3 amino acids: CASSLTGVNEQFF. As DNA, the CDR3 is TGTGCCAGCAGCTTAACAGGGGTCAATGAGCAGTTCTTC.

As concerns this clonotype: A read error is possible here, since a much larger clone lies one base away. The chain is built from TRBV25-1 and TRBJ1-1; D call uncertain. With 7 bases removed from V and 1 base from J, the gap between germline ends came to 7 bases. The germline gives CDR1 MGHDK, CDR2 SYGVNS. The CDR3 runs to 12 residues. CDR3 coding DNA: TGTGCCAGCAAAACACAGAACACTGAAGCTTTCTTT. It codes for CASKTQNTEAFF.

The chain recombines TRBV20-1 with TRBJ2-1; 9 nucleotides align to TRBD2. Germline V gene data show CDR1 as DFQATT and CDR2 as SNEGSKA (reference sequence). V shed 1 base, J shed 1 base, and the junction held 2 bases outside the gene matches. This CDR3 contains 15 residues. CDR3 protein: CSARGLAGSYNEQFF. CDR3 nucleotide sequence: TGCAGTGCTAGAGGCCTAGCGGGATCCTACAATGAGCAGTTCTTC.

This clonotype has only a few counts. This rearrangement joins TRBV18 to TRBJ2-3, with 7 bases identical to TRBD2. The CDR3 loop spans 15 amino acids. CDR1 and CDR2 (germline): KGHSH, LQKENI. Trimming cost V 6 bases and J 4 bases; bases outside gene matches: 10. The CDR3 is CASSLVERGPDTQYF. The CDR3 DNA sequence: TGTGCCAGCTCCTTAGTTGAGCGGGGACCAGATACGCAGTATTTT.

The rearrangement uses TRBV7-9 and TRBJ1-1, with D unresolved. The CDR3 extends over 14 amino acids. With 3 bases removed from V and 5 bases from J, the gap between germline ends came to 13 bases. Per the germline V gene, CDR1 is SEHNR and CDR2 is FQNEAQ (reference sequence). CDR3 amino acids: CASSFNGVLTEAFF. CDR3 in DNA: TGTGCCAGCAGCTTTAACGGGGTTTTAACTGAAGCTTTCTTT.

This clonotype was found many times. The rearrangement links TRBV12-3 or TRBV12-4 to TRBJ2-7; TRBD2 matches at 7 bases. The V segment lost 7 bases and the J segment 0 bases; nucleotides outside the gene matches: 9. The length of the CDR3 is 15 residues. CDR3: CASTESGASSYEQYF. The CDR3 DNA sequence: TGTGCCAGCACCGAGAGCGGGGCGAGCTCCTACGAGCAGTACTTC.

The rearrangement joins TRBV29-1 to TRBJ2-1; 7 bases align to TRBD1. V shed 7 bases and J 2 bases; nucleotides not matched to a gene: 5. Germline V gene lookup returns CDR1 SQVTM and CDR2 ANQGSEA. The CDR3 is made up of 13 amino acids. CDR3 loop: CSARDSPYNEQFF. CDR3 DNA: TGCAGCGCTAGGGACAGCCCCTACAATGAGCAGTTCTTC.

This clonotype turned up a few times. Here the CDR3 reads CASRGAGPEAFF. CDR3 sequence (DNA): TGTGCCAGCAGGGGGGCCGGCCCTGAAGCTTTCTTT. This chain links TRBV11-1 with TRBJ1-1; possible D gene TRBD1, 6 bases. Germline CDR1 SGHAT, CDR2 FQDESV (reference sequence). V lost 6 bases and J 6 bases, leaving 11 bases between the germline ends. This CDR3 contains 12 residues. Variable domain in full (rest from reference TRBV11-1 and TRBJ1-1): EAEVAQSPRYKITEKSQAVAFWCDPISGHATLYWYRQILGQGPELLVQFQDESVVDDSQLPKDRFSAERLKGVDSTLKIQPAELGDSAMYLCASRGAGPEAFFGQGTRLTVV.

The chain employs TRBV9 and TRBJ1-4; 7 nucleotides match TRBD1. This CDR3 region has 18 residues. J lost 3 bases, V lost 1 base, and 12 bases had no gene match. Per germline, CDR1 SGDLS and CDR2 YYNGEE. The CDR3 protein is CASSVNSEGAPANEKLFF. The CDR3 DNA is TGTGCCAGCAGCGTAAATTCGGAGGGGGCGCCTGCTAATGAAAAACTGTTTTTT.

In this sample, this clonotype turned up many times. This chain uses TRBV7-9 with TRBJ2-7, with D uncertain. This CDR3 is 13 amino acids long. Trimming shortened V by 0 bases and J by 4 bases, and 7 bases separated the two germline ends. Germline-derived CDR1 and CDR2 are SEHNR and FQNEAQ (reference sequence). The CDR3 sequence is CASSLAPWYEQYF. Here the CDR3 DNA reads TGTGCCAGCAGCTTAGCTCCCTGGTACGAGCAGTACTTC.

This clonotype was counted many times. The chain employs TRBV24-1 and TRBJ2-1; 7 nucleotides align to TRBD2. CDR1 KGHDR and CDR2 SFDVKD come from the germline V gene. Unmatched junction bases numbered 16, after V lost 5 bases and J lost 7 bases. This CDR3 is built from 17 residues. CDR3 loop: CATSGAGRASLSNEQFF. The CDR3 nucleotides read TGTGCCACCAGTGGGGCGGGGAGGGCGTCGCTTTCGAATGAGCAGTTCTTC.

This clonotype was seen only a few times. The chain has TRBV5-1 and TRBJ1-2; 8 bases are a match to TRBD1. Germline V lookup: CDR1 SGHRS, CDR2 YFSETQ. The junction had 14 bases not matched to a gene; V was cut back by 1 base and J by 3 bases. This CDR3 has 18 amino acids. CDR3 residues: CASSLYRTGFLRYYGYTF. In DNA form, the CDR3 reads TGCGCCAGCAGCTTGTATCGGACAGGGTTTTTGAGGTACTATGGCTACACCTTC.

This clonotype has more than one count but fewer than ten. CDR3 nucleotide sequence: TGTGCCAGCAGTCCGGACATTAATGAAAAACTGTTTTTT. Translating gives CASSPDINEKLFF. J is TRBJ1-4 and V is TRBV6-1; D may be TRBD1 (5 bases). The CDR3 spans 13 residues. With 5 bases removed from V and 4 bases from J, the gap between germline ends came to 8 bases. Germline V gene sequence: CDR1 MNHNS, CDR2 SASEGT.

There are many counts of this clonotype. J is TRBJ2-7 and V is TRBV12-3 or TRBV12-4, with D possibly called TRBD1 or TRBD2 (5 bases each). The CDR3 spans 14 residues. V lost 4 bases and J lost 0, with 10 bases in between. The DNA for the CDR3 is TGTGCCAGCAGTTGGGACCCCAGCTCCTACGAGCAGTACTTC. Translated, it gives CASSWDPSSYEQYF.

This clonotype occurred many times. This rearrangement joins TRBV7-6 to TRBJ2-1; possibly TRBD2 for D (5 bases). The V end was cut by 1 base, the J end by 4 bases, with 14 bases between. The CDR3 extends over 16 amino acids. Germline loops: CDR1 SGHVS, CDR2 FNYEAQ. DNA of the CDR3: TGTGCCAGCAGCTTAGTTAGGGCGGGTCTATACAATGAGCAGTTCTTC. Protein product: CASSLVRAGLYNEQFF.

The V call is TRBV9, the J call TRBJ2-5, with D uncertain. The V gene lost 2 bases and the J gene lost 2 bases, with 7 bases spanning the gap. Germline values: CDR1 SGDLS, CDR2 YYNGEE. CDR3 length: 13 residues. CDR3 DNA sequence: TGTGCCAGCAGCGTTGACGATCAAGAGACCCAGTACTTC. This encodes CASSVDDQETQYF.

The rearrangement uses TRBV20-1 and TRBJ2-7; TRBD2 agrees at 8 bases. This CDR3 has 15 amino acids. Germline V gene lookup returns CDR1 DFQATT and CDR2 SNEGSKA (reference sequence). V was clipped by 3 bases and J by 0 bases; unmatched bases: 7. CDR3 protein: CSARGAGGISYEQYF. In DNA, the CDR3 is TGCAGTGCTAGGGGGGCGGGGGGCATCTCCTACGAGCAGTACTTC.

The rearrangement uses TRBV6-4 and TRBJ1-2; no firm D call. The CDR3 runs to 13 residues. V was clipped by 4 bases and J by 2 bases, with 8 bases between them. Germline assignment: CDR1 MRHNA and CDR2 SNTAGT. The CDR3 region has the DNA TGTGCCAGCAGTGGACCTCCCAACTATGGCTACACCTTC. Encoded protein: CASSGPPNYGYTF.

This clonotype occurred a few times. J is TRBJ2-1 and V is TRBV6-5; D is unresolved. Germline V gene data show CDR1 as MNHEY and CDR2 as SVGAGI. The CDR3 contains 16 residues. The V gene lost 6 bases and the J gene lost 1 base, with 16 bases spanning the gap. CDR3 bases: TGTGCCAGCAGCCCTACCTTGGACGGGTCCTACAATGAGCAGTTCTTC. As protein: CASSPTLDGSYNEQFF.

This clonotype appeared a few times. CDR3 in DNA: TGTGCCAGCAGTTACCTAGTCGGTGAGCAGTACGTC. It is translated as CASSYLVGEQYV. This rearrangement joins TRBV6-2 or TRBV6-3 to TRBJ2-7; D call uncertain. The CDR3 runs to 12 residues. CDR1 and CDR2 (germline): MNHEY, SVGEGT. V was cut by 2 bases and J by 7 bases, with 9 bases left in between.

This chain joins TRBV15 and TRBJ1-6; 8 bases are shared with TRBD1. The CDR3 has 13 amino acids. The V and J ends lost 8 bases and 7 bases, in that order; junction bases with no gene match: 4. Germline V gives CDR1 LNHNV, CDR2 YYDKDF (reference sequence). Here the CDR3 DNA reads TGTGCCACCGCAGGGGGCTCCAATTCACCCCTCCACTTT. It translates to CATAGGSNSPLHF.

With respect to this clonotype: A single base separates this from a much larger clone, so it may be a read error. V usage is TRBV6-1 and J usage is TRBJ1-6; D possibly corresponds to TRBD1 (5 bases). The CDR3 runs 12 residues. The V end lost 2 bases, the J end lost 11 bases, and 7 bases lay between the germline ends. CDR1 is MNHNS, CDR2 SASEGT, per germline. CDR3: CASSEWGPPLHF. DNA for the CDR3: TGTGCCAGCAGTGAATGGGGCCCACCCCTCCACTTT.

This clonotype was found a few times. CDR3 loop: CASSLVPHIQYF. The DNA for the CDR3 is TGTGCCAGCAGCTTAGTCCCGCACATTCAGTACTTC. The chain couples TRBV7-2 to TRBJ2-4; D is unresolved. The germline V and J ends were trimmed by 1 base and 8 bases, with 6 bases remaining between them. This CDR3 comprises 12 residues. The germline gives CDR1 SGHTA, CDR2 FQGNSA.

This chain uses TRBV6-5 with TRBJ2-2; 9 nucleotides agree with TRBD1. The junction had 3 bases not matched to a gene; V was cut back by 2 bases and J by 5 bases. Germline CDR1 reads MNHEY; CDR2 reads SVGAGI. This CDR3 is 15 amino acids long. DNA for the CDR3: TGTGCCAGCAGTTACGACAGGGGGGAGACCGGGGAGCTGTTTTTT. As protein: CASSYDRGETGELFF.

This clonotype was seen at least ten times. The chain has TRBV12-3 or TRBV12-4 and TRBJ1-1; D is undetermined. With 2 bases removed from V and 4 bases from J, the gap between germline ends came to 8 bases. The CDR3 is made up of 13 amino acids. The CDR3 DNA reads as TGTGCCAGCAGTTTAAAGGGTGGCACTGAAGCTTTCTTT. As protein: CASSLKGGTEAFF.